This is a list of T cell receptor beta chains from one sample in a study of T-cell memory formation after mild COVID-19. MiXCR, applied by TCRdb to the 5' RACE reads, yields one record per CDR3 protein. The sample records around 530,000 distinct CDR3 sequences, about a fifth being singletons. Specimen: PBMCs or a T cell subset sorted from them (not recorded which). All receptors derive from an adult woman who had mild COVID-19 (a few samples of this study predate the infection). Cell type and time point are not known. The CDR3 runs from the conserved cysteine through the conserved F or W. Fields, in order: J gene, V gene, clone size, D gene, CDR3 protein, CDR3 DNA. The D gene is left open where the match is weak. Clone size appears in some rows only: once, few, many, or a class for an expanded clone.

TRBJ2-3,TRBV9,-,-,CASSVEQGGGTDTQYF,TGTGCCAGCAGCGTCGAGCAGGGAGGCGGCACAGATACGCAGTATTTT
TRBJ2-3,TRBV5-1,few,TRBD1,CASSPTGEYTQYF,TGCGCCAGCAGCCCGACAGGGGAGTATACGCAGTATTTT
TRBJ2-5,TRBV4-2,few,TRBD2,CASSHRLAGTETQYF,TGTGCCAGCAGCCATAGGCTAGCGGGAACAGAGACCCAGTACTTC
TRBJ1-6,TRBV20-1,-,TRBD1,CSAAGGRNNSPLHF,TGCAGTGCTGCAGGGGGAAGGAATAATTCACCCCTCCACTTT
TRBJ2-1,TRBV3-1,few,TRBD2,CASSQAAGSNEQFF,TGTGCCAGCAGCCAAGCAGCGGGGAGCAATGAGCAGTTCTTC
TRBJ1-1,TRBV5-1,-,TRBD1,CASSLGQGVDTEAFF,TGCGCCAGCAGCTTGGGACAGGGAGTCGACACTGAAGCTTTCTTT
TRBJ1-2,TRBV4-1,-,TRBD1,CASSQPGQGSRTMYGYTF,TGCGCCAGCAGCCAACCGGGACAGGGGTCGAGAACTATGTATGGCTACACCTTC
TRBJ2-1,TRBV7-2,-,-,CASSRTLDSYNEQFF,TGTGCCAGCAGCAGGACCCTCGACTCCTACAATGAGCAGTTCTTC
TRBJ2-7,TRBV7-2,many,TRBD1,CASSLSGTGMREQYF,TGTGCCAGCAGCTTGTCCGGGACAGGGATGAGGGAGCAGTACTTC
TRBJ2-7,TRBV7-6,-,TRBD1,CASSLARQGFYEQYF,TGTGCCAGCAGCCTAGCCCGACAGGGGTTCTATGAGCAGTACTTC
TRBJ1-1,TRBV15,few,-,CATSRDGGGTVFEAFF,TGTGCCACCAGCAGAGATGGTGGGGGGACGGTGTTTGAAGCTTTCTTT
TRBJ2-7,TRBV20-1,-,-,CSARQGFYEQYF,TGCAGTGCTAGACAGGGCTTCTACGAGCAGTACTTC
TRBJ2-1,TRBV12-3/TRBV12-4,few,-,CASRQEVTQFF,TGTGCCAGCAGACAGGAGGTCACGCAGTTCTTC
TRBJ1-1,TRBV12-3/TRBV12-4,-,-,CASSPQVLDEAFF,TGTGCCAGCAGTCCCCAGGTGCTAGATGAAGCTTTCTTT
TRBJ2-7,TRBV29-1,-,TRBD1,CSVFNRGSYEQYF,TGCAGCGTTTTCAACAGGGGGAGCTACGAGCAGTACTTC
TRBJ1-1,TRBV29-1,few,-,CSVLRDTEAFF,TGCAGCGTTCTCCGGGACACTGAAGCTTTCTTT
TRBJ2-7,TRBV7-2,-,-,CASSLVRGVYEQYF,TGTGCCAGCAGCTTGGTGAGAGGGGTCTACGAGCAGTACTTC
TRBJ2-7,TRBV2,-,TRBD1,CASSRGLEGWRSSYEQYF,TGTGCCAGCAGCAGGGGGCTGGAGGGTTGGAGGAGCTCCTACGAGCAGTACTTC
TRBJ2-3,TRBV6-5,once,-,CASSYSAFIQDTQYF,TGTGCCAGCAGTTACTCAGCGTTCATCCAGGATACGCAGTATTTT
TRBJ1-1,TRBV29-1,-,-,CGGEGNTEAFF,TGCGGGGGTGAGGGGAACACTGAAGCTTTCTTT
TRBJ2-1,TRBV7-3,few,TRBD2,CASSKGLAFEQFF,TGTGCCAGCAGTAAGGGACTAGCGTTTGAGCAGTTCTTC
TRBJ1-1,TRBV7-9,-,-,CASNLQPGMNTEAFF,TGTGCCAGCAACTTACAGCCAGGGATGAACACTGAAGCTTTCTTT
TRBJ1-5,TRBV4-1,many,-,CASSQGGNSNQPQHF,TGCGCCAGCAGCCAAGGGGGGAATAGCAATCAGCCCCAGCATTTT
TRBJ2-7,TRBV9,-,-,CASSVKTVLWDEQYF,TGTGCCAGCAGTGTTAAGACGGTCCTATGGGACGAGCAGTACTTC
TRBJ1-1,TRBV5-5,few,-,CASSLLPSVFVAARGGDTEAFF,TGTGCCAGCAGCTTACTCCCCTCCGTATTCGTGGCAGCCCGAGGGGGGGACACTGAAGCTTTCTTT
TRBJ2-3,TRBV6-5,few,-,CASSSPITDTQYF,TGTGCCAGCAGTTCTCCCATCACAGATACGCAGTATTTT
TRBJ2-1,TRBV30,-,-,CAWSIPRGEQFF,TGTGCCTGGAGTATCCCCCGTGGTGAGCAGTTCTTC
TRBJ1-1,TRBV20-1,many,TRBD1,CSARTGGPTEAFF,TGCAGTGCTAGGACAGGGGGCCCCACTGAAGCTTTCTTT
TRBJ2-7,TRBV5-5,-,-,CASSLSAGQPYEQYF,TGTGCCAGCAGCTTGTCCGCCGGACAGCCCTACGAGCAGTACTTC
TRBJ2-7,TRBV4-1,-,TRBD1,CASSQDPGQGAYEQYF,TGCGCCAGCAGCCAGGACCCGGGACAGGGGGCTTACGAGCAGTACTTC
TRBJ2-7,TRBV3-1,-,TRBD1,CASSHTGQGLTRVYF,TGTGCCAGCAGCCACACGGGACAGGGGCTTACGAGAGTGTACTTC
TRBJ2-5,TRBV3-1,many,-,CASSQGSRGGQETQYF,TGTGCCAGCAGCCAAGGAAGTAGGGGCGGCCAAGAGACCCAGTACTTC
TRBJ1-5,TRBV18,-,TRBD1,CASSRSSQGGSNQPQHF,TGTGCCAGCTCTCGATCATCACAGGGGGGGAGCAATCAGCCCCAGCATTTT
TRBJ1-1,TRBV19,-,-,CASARGYPNTEAFF,TGTGCCAGCGCTCGGGGTTACCCGAACACTGAAGCTTTCTTT
TRBJ2-3,TRBV18,-,-,CASSPVLLWDRSSTDTQYF,TGTGCCAGCTCACCAGTCCTACTCTGGGACCGATCTAGCACAGATACGCAGTATTTT
TRBJ2-7,TRBV7-9,-,-,CASSSPDGTYEQYF,TGTGCCAGCAGCTCCCCAGACGGCACCTACGAGCAGTACTTC
TRBJ2-3,TRBV9,few,TRBD2,CASGTSGSTDTQYF,TGTGCCAGCGGGACTAGCGGGAGCACAGATACGCAGTATTTT
TRBJ1-1,TRBV20-1,few,-,CSVEPRDWGEAFF,TGCAGTGTTGAACCCAGGGATTGGGGGGAAGCTTTCTTT
TRBJ1-2,TRBV5-8,-,-,CASSPGVGFYTF,TGTGCCAGCAGCCCAGGGGTTGGGTTCTACACCTTC
TRBJ2-3,TRBV7-2,-,-,CASSAQRSDTQYF,TGTGCCAGCAGCGCACAGAGGAGTGATACGCAGTATTTT
TRBJ2-1,TRBV7-9,-,-,CASGLVDGEANEQFF,TGTGCCAGCGGCTTAGTTGACGGGGAGGCGAATGAGCAGTTCTTC
TRBJ2-1,TRBV5-1,-,-,CASSSAGASVFNEQFF,TGCGCCAGCAGCTCTGCCGGAGCTAGCGTGTTTAATGAGCAGTTCTTC
TRBJ2-7,TRBV7-9,few,-,CASSQGKSHEQYF,TGTGCCAGCTCTCAAGGGAAGAGCCACGAGCAGTACTTC
TRBJ2-1,TRBV5-1,few,-,CASSLGGRYYLYNEQFF,TGCGCCAGCAGCTTAGGGGGGCGATATTACCTTTACAATGAGCAGTTCTTC
TRBJ2-7,TRBV6-6,many,-,CASSYSYRPSSYEQYF,TGTGCCAGCAGTTACTCGTATCGGCCGAGCTCCTACGAGCAGTACTTC
TRBJ2-7,TRBV4-1,few,-,CASSPGSGRETTGEQYF,TGCGCCAGCAGCCCAGGTTCTGGCAGGGAAACTACGGGCGAGCAGTACTTC
TRBJ2-7,TRBV4-1,-,TRBD2,CASSHGLAGGVREQYF,TGCGCCAGCAGCCACGGACTAGCGGGGGGGGTCCGCGAGCAGTACTTC
TRBJ1-1,TRBV15,few,TRBD1,CATSGQTGGTEAFF,TGTGCCACCAGCGGCCAGACAGGGGGCACTGAAGCTTTCTTT
TRBJ1-1,TRBV6-1,-,-,CASRGPWNTEAFF,TGTGCCAGCAGAGGGCCCTGGAACACTGAAGCTTTCTTT
TRBJ2-7,TRBV5-5,few,-,CASSLELGVYEQYF,TGTGCCAGCAGCTTGGAACTCGGGGTCTACGAGCAGTACTTC
TRBJ2-5,TRBV7-9,many,TRBD2,CASSTSGRDQETQYF,TGTGCCAGCAGCACTAGCGGGAGGGACCAAGAGACCCAGTACTTC
TRBJ2-1,TRBV20-1,-,-,CSAPGTAAINEQFF,TGCAGTGCTCCCGGGACGGCAGCTATCAATGAGCAGTTCTTC
TRBJ2-3,TRBV7-7,few,-,CASSLLGEDTQYF,TGTGCTAGCAGCTTATTGGGGGAGGATACGCAGTATTTT
TRBJ2-3,TRBV6-2/TRBV6-3,-,TRBD2,CASSLRGGRAGGRTDTQYF,TGTGCCAGCAGTTTACGCGGCGGGAGGGCCGGAGGTCGCACAGATACGCAGTATTTT
TRBJ1-4,TRBV20-1,-,TRBD1,CSAQPGQLNEKLFF,TGCAGTGCTCAGCCGGGACAGCTTAATGAAAAACTGTTTTTT
TRBJ2-5,TRBV9,-,TRBD2,CASSVAGGLGTQYF,TGTGCCAGCAGCGTCGCGGGAGGGCTTGGGACCCAGTACTTC
TRBJ2-7,TRBV7-2,once,TRBD1,CASTQQGVIYEQYF,TGTGCCAGCACCCAACAGGGGGTTATCTACGAGCAGTACTTC
TRBJ2-1,TRBV7-9,many,-,CASSLEDRYNEQFF,TGTGCCAGCAGCTTAGAAGACAGATACAATGAGCAGTTCTTC
TRBJ2-3,TRBV30,few,-,CAWSPFSTDTQYF,TGTGCCTGGAGTCCGTTTAGCACAGATACGCAGTATTTT
TRBJ2-7,TRBV6-2/TRBV6-3,-,TRBD2,CASRRTGLAGPEQYF,TGTGCCAGCAGACGTACGGGACTAGCGGGACCCGAGCAGTACTTC